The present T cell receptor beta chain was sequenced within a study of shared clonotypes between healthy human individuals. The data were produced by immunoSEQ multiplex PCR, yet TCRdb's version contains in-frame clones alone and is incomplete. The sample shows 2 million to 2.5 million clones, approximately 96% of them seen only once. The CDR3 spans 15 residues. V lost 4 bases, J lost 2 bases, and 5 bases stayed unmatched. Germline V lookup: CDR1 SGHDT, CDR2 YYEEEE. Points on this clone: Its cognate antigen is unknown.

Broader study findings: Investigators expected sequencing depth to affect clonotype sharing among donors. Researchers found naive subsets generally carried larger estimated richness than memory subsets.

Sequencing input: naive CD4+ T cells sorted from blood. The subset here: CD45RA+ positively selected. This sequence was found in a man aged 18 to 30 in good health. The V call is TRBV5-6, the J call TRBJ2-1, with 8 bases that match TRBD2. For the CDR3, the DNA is TGTGCCAGCAGCCGCGGGGGGCTCGCCTACAATGAGCAGTTCTTC. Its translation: CASSRGGLAYNEQFF.